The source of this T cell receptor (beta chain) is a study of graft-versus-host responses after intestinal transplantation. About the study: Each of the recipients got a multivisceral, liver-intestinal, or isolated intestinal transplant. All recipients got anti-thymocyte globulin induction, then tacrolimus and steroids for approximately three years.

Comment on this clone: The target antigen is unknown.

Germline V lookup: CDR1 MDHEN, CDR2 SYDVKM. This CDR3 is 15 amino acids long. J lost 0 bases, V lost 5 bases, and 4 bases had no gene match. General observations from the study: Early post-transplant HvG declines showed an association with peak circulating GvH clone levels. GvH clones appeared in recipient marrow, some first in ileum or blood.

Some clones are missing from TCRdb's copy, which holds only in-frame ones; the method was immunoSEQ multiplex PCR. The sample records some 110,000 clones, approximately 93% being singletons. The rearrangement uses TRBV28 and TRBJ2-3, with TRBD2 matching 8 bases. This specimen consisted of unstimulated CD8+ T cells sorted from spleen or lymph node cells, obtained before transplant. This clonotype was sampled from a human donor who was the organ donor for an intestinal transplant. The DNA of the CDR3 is TGTGCCAGCAGTAGACTAGCGCCCAGCACAGATACGCAGTATTTT. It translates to CASSRLAPSTDTQYF. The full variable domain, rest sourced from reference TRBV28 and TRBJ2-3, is DVKVTQSSRYLVKRTGEKVFLECVQDMDHENMFWYRQDPGLGLRLIYFSYDVKMKEKGDIPEGYSVSREKKERFSLILESASTNQTSMYLCASSRLAPSTDTQYFGPGTRLTVL.